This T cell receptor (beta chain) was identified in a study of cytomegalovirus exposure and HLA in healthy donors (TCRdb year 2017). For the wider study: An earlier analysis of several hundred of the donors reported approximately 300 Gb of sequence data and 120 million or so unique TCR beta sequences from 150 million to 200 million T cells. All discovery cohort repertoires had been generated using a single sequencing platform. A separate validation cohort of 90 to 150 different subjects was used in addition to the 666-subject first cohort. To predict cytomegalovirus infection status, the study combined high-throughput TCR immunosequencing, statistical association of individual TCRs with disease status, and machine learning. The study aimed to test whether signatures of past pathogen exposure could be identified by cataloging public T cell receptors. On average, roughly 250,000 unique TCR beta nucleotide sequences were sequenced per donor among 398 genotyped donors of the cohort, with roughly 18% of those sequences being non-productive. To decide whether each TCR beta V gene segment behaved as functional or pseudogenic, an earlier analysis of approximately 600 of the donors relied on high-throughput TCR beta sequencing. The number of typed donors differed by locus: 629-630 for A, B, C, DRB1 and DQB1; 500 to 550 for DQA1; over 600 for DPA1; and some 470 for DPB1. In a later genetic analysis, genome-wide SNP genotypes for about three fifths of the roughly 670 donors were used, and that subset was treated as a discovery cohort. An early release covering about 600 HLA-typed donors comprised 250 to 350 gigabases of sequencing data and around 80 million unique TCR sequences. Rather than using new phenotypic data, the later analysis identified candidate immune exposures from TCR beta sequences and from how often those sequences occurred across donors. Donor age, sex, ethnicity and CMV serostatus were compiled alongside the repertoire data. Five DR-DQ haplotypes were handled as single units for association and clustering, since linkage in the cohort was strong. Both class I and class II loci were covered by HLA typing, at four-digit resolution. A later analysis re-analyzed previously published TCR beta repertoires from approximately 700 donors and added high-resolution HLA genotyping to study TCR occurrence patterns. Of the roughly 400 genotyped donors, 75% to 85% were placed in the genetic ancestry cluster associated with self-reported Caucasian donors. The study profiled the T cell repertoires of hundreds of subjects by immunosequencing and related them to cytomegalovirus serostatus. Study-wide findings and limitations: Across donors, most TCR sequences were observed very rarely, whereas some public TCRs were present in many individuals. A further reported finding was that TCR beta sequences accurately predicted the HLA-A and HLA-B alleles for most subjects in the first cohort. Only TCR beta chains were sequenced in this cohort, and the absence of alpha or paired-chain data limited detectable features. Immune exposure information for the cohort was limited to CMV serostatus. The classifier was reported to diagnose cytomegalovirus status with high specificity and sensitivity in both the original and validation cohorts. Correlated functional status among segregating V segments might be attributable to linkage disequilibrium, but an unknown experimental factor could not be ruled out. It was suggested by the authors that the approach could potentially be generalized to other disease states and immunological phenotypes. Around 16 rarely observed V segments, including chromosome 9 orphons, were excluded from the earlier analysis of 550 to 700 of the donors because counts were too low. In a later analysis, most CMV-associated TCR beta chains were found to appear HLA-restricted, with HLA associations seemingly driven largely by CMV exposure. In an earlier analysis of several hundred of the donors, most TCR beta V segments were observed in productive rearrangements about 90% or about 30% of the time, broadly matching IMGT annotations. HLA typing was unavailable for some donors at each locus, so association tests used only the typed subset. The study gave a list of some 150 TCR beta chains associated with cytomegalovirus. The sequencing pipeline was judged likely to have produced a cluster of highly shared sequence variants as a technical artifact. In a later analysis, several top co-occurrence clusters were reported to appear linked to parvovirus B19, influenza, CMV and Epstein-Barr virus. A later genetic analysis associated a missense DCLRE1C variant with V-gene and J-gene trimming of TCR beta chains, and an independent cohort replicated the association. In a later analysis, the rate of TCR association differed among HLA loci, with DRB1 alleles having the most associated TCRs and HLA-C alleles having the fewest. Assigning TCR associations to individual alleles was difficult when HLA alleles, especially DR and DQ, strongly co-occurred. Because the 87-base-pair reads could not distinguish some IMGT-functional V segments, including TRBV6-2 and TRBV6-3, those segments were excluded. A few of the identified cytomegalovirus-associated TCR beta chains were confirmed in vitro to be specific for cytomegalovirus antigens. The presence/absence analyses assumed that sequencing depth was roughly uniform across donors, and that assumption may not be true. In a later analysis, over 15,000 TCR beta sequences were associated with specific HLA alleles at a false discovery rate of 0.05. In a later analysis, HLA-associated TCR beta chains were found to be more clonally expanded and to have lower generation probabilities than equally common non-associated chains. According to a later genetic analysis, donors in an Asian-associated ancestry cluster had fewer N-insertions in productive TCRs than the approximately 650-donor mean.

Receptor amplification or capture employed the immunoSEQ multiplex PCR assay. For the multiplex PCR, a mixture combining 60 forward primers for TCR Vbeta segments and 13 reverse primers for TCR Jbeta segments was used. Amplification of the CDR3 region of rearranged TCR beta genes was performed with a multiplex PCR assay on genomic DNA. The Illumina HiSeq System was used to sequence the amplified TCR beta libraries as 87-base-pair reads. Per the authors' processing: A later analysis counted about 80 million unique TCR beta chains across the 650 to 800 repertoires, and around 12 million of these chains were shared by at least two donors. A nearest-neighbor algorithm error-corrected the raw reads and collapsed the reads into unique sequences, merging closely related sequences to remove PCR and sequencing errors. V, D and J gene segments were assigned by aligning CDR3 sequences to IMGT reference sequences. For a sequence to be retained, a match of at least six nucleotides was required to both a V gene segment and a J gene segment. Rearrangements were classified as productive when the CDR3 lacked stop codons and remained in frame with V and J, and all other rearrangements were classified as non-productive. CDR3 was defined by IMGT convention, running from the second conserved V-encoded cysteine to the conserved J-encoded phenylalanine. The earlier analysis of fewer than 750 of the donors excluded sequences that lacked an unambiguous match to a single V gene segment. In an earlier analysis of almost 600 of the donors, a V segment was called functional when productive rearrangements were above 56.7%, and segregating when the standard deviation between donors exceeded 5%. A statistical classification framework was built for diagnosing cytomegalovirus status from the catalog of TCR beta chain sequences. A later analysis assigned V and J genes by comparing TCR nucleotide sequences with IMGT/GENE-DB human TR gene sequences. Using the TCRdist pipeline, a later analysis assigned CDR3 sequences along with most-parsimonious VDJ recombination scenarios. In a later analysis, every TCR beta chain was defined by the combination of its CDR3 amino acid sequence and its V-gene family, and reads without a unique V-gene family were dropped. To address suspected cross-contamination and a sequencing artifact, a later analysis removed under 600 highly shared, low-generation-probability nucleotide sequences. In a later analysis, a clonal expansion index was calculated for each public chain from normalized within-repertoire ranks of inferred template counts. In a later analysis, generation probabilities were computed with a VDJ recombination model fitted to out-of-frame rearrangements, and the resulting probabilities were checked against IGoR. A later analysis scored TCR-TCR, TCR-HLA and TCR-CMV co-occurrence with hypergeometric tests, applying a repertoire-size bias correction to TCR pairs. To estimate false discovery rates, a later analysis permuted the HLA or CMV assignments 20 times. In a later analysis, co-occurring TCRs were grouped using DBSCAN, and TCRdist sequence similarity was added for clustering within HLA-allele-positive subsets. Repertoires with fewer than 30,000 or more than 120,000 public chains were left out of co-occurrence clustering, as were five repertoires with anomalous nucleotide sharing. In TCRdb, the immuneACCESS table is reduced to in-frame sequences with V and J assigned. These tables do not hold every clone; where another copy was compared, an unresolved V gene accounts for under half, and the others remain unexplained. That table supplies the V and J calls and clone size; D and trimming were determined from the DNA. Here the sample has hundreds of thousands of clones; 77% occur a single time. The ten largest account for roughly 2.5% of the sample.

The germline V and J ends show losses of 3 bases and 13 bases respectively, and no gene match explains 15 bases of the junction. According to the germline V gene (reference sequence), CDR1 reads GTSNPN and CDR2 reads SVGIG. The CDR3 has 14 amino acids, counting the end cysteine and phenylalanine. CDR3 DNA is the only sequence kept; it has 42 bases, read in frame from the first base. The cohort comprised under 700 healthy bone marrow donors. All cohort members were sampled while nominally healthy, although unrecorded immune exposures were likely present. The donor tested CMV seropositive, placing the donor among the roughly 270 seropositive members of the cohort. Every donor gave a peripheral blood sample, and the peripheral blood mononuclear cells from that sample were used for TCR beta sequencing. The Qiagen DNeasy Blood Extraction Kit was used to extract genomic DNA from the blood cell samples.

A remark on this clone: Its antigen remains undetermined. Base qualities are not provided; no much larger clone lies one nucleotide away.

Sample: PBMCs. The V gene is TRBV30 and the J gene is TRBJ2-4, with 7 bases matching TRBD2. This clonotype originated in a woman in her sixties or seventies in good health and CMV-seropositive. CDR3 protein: CAWSRSGIRGSQYF. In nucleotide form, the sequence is TGTGCCTGGAGCCGAAGCGGGATTAGGGGCAGCCAGTACTTC.